This T cell receptor (beta chain) comes out of a study of blood T cell repertoires in COVID-19. The ends were cut back, 5 bases at V and 0 bases at J, with 11 bases in the middle. Per germline, CDR1 SEHNR and CDR2 FQNEAQ (reference sequence). The CDR3 has 14 amino acids. Some clones are missing from TCRdb's copy, which holds only in-frame ones; the method was immunoSEQ multiplex PCR. The table includes approximately 130,000 clones, less than 90% detected once. In terms of age and location, participants ranged from roughly 18 to 95 years and lived in about 25 US areas. The study assigned cohorts using participant-reported clinical history.

The sequence derives from a man between 25 and 39 years old who had recovered from COVID-19. Sample: PBMCs or T cells enriched from blood (not recorded which). J is TRBJ2-7 and V is TRBV7-9; D perhaps matches TRBD1 (7 bases). In nucleotides, the CDR3 is TGTGCCAGCAGCCGGGGGACAGCCTCCTACGAGCAGTACTTC. Its translation: CASSRGTASYEQYF.